This T cell receptor beta chain was identified in a study of monozygotic twins with inflammatory bowel disease (dated by TCRdb to about 2019). Turning to the overall study: The full study comprised around 30 monozygotic twin pairs: nine German pairs (four IBD-concordant, five IBD-discordant) and 19 IBD-discordant Danish pairs. Disease-associated traits were sought mainly through comparisons between IBD patients and their genetically identical healthy co-twins within discordant pairs. Each individual had, on average, about 151 000 unique TCRalpha sequences and 181 000 unique TCRbeta sequences available for analysis. Here is what the overall study found, with its caveats: Repertoire similarity did not differ between concordant and discordant twins, which could be due to limited statistical power. The analysis was unable to tell apart different T cell subtypes. Measured by the inverse Simpson index, TCRbeta repertoire diversity was lower in IBD patients than in their healthy co-twins. Because patients received different immunosuppressive treatments, the repertoires may have picked up extra background noise and variability between individuals. Compared with healthy twins, IBD patients had fewer clonotypes in common with other individuals, a difference most pronounced in patients showing signs of disease activity. The results gave no support for a single strong signal or clonotype linked to IBD.

From each donor, a 2.5 ml peripheral blood sample was drawn into PAXgene tubes and stored at -80 degrees C. Without any T cell sorting, total RNA was extracted from whole blood using the PAXgene blood miRNA kit on an automated QIAcube. Deep TCRalpha and TCRbeta repertoire profiling with unique molecular barcoding was performed on peripheral blood of monozygotic twin pairs concordant or discordant for inflammatory bowel disease. Smoking habits were recorded for all twin pairs, with individuals classified as current, former or never smokers. The library relied on 5' RACE. For each TCR library, about 4,000 ng of total RNA was used. For each sample, cDNA synthesis with SMARTScribe reverse transcriptase was split into eight separate reactions. During cDNA synthesis, template switching introduced unique molecular identifiers that contained a 6-nucleotide sample barcode. TCRalpha and TCRbeta cDNA was amplified by two nested PCRs of around 16 and 10 cycles, with bead purification after each PCR. Before amplification, the cDNA was both treated with uracil DNA-glycosylase and purified with the QIAquick PCR purification kit. The second PCR was the step at which Illumina TruSeq-compatible adapters and sample-specific barcodes were added. Library quality and concentration were checked on TapeStation and Qubit, and libraries were pooled at about 4.9 ng each. The pooled libraries were sequenced with 2 x 100 bp reads and custom sequencing primers on an Illumina HiSeq2500 single-index Rapid Run. Under the source paper's analysis protocol: PCR and sequencing errors were corrected by UMI-based consensus assembly using MiGEC version 1.2.6. MiXCR version 2.1.1 was used for V(D)J alignment, clonotype assembly and CDR3 extraction. Normalisation of gene usage, clonotype sharing and MAIT/NKT TCR abundance was achieved by analysing the top 1000, 10 000 and 20 000 clonotypes per sample. After downsampling to 27 000 UMIs, diversity was calculated as the inverse Simpson index using the vegan R package. Paired Mann-Whitney U tests on discordant twin pairs were used, with Benjamini-Hochberg multiple-testing correction. The reads underwent TCRdb reprocessing, giving one record for each CDR3 protein sequence and no DNA. These V and J calls rely on TCRdb rather than the paper's analysis. The sample's table covers about 160,000 distinct CDR3 sequences. The leading ten clones occupy 2.4% of the sample.

Of note for this clonotype: There is no known antigen for this receptor.

The CDR3 numbers 15 residues from cysteine through phenylalanine. The entry carries no DNA sequence. CDR1 is given as DFQATT and CDR2 as SNEGSKA, both from the germline V gene (reference sequence). The chain employs TRBV20-1 and TRBJ2-1; TCRdb's D call, TRBD2, is unchecked because there is no DNA. The receptor was derived from a human donor with ulcerative colitis or Crohn's disease, or a healthy co-twin of an affected twin (not recorded which). Sample: blood. The CDR3 sequence is CSASNPTSLVYEQFF.